This entry describes one TCR beta chain. Only in-frame clones appear in the TCRdb table, and some are missing; sequencing was by immunoSEQ multiplex PCR. Among approximately 360,000 clones listed, about 89% were seen once. This entry belongs to a study of blood T cell repertoires in COVID-19. Study information: The samples span acute and convalescent COVID-19 from the United States, Italy and Spain.

This clonotype originated in a man aged 35-49 years with acute or convalescent COVID-19. The specimen sequenced was peripheral blood.

CDR3 in amino acids: CASSLEGGNQPQHF. CDR3 nucleotide sequence: TGTGCCAGCAGCTTAGAAGGGGGCAATCAGCCCCAGCATTTT. The V and J genes are TRBV7-8 and TRBJ1-5; tentatively, D is TRBD1 (5 bases). CDR3 size: 14 residues. Per germline, CDR1 SGHVS and CDR2 FQNEAQ. V gave up 1 base and J gave up 2 bases, with 6 bases separating them.